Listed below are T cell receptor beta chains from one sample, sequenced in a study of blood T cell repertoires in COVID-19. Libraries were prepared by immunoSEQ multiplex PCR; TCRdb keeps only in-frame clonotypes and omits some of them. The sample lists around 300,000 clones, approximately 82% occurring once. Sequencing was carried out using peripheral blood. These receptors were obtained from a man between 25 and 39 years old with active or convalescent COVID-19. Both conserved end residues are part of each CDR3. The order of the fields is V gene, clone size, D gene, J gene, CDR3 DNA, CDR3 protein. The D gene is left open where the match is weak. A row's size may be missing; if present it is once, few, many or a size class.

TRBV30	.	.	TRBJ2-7	TGTGCCTGGAGTGTACTATCCGAGCAGTACTTC	CAWSVLSEQYF
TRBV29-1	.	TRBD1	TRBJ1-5	TGCAGCGTTGACGGGGACAGGGAGGGCAATCAGCCCCAGCATTTT	CSVDGDREGNQPQHF
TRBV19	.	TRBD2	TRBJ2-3	TGTGCCAGTAGTACTGTAGCGGGAACCACAGATACGCAGTATTTT	CASSTVAGTTDTQYF
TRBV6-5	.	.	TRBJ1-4	TGTGCCAGCAAGGAGCCAGGGTTGGGGGAAAAACTGTTTTTT	CASKEPGLGEKLFF
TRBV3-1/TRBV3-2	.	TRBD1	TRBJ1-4	TGTGCCAGCAGCCAACCGGGACAGGGGATTGAAAAACTGTTTTTT	CASSQPGQGIEKLFF
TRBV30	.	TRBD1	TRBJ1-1	TGTGCCTGGAGGGACAGGGGGCTGGGTGAAGCTTTCTTT	CAWRDRGLGEAFF
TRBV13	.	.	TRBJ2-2	TGTGCCAGCAGCTTAGCGGGGGGCGGGGACACCGGGGAGCTGTTTTTT	CASSLAGGGDTGELFF
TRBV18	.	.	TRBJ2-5	TGTGCCAGCGGGGAGGAGTGGCCGGAGACCCAGTACTTC	CASGEEWPETQYF
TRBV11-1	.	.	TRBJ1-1	TGTGCCAGCAGCCCCTCCGGGACACCTAACACTGAAGCTTTCTTT	CASSPSGTPNTEAFF
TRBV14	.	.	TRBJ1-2	TGTGCCAGCAGCCAAGCGCGACAAATCATTAACTATGGCTACACCTTC	CASSQARQIINYGYTF
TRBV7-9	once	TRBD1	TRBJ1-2	TGTGCCAGCAGCTTAGCGCGAACCGGGACAGGGCCCGATTATGGCTACACCTTC	CASSLARTGTGPDYGYTF
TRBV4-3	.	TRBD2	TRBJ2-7	TGCGCCAGCAGCCTCTCGTTGACTAGCGCGACCTTATCCTACGAGCAGTACTTC	CASSLSLTSATLSYEQYF
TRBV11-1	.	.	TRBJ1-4	TGTGCCAGCAGCCCCGAGTCTTCAACTAATGAAAAACTGTTTTTT	CASSPESSTNEKLFF
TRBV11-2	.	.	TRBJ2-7	TGTGCCAGCAGCTTATACAGGTCCAAGAGCTCCTACGAGCAGTACTTC	CASSLYRSKSSYEQYF
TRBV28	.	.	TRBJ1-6	TGTGCCAGCTCCCAGGGGAAATCACCCCTCCACTTT	CASSQGKSPLHF
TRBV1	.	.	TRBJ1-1	TGCACCAGCAGCCAACGACAAAGAAACAGACGCACTTTCATCGATACTGAAGCTTTCTTT	CTSSQRQRNRRTFIDTEAFF
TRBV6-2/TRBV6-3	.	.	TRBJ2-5	TGTGCCAGCATCCCCGGGGGGACACCGAAAGAGACCCAGTACTTC	CASIPGGTPKETQYF
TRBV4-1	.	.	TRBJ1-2	TGCGCCAGCAGCCAAGACAGGCCTTACTATGGCTACACCTTC	CASSQDRPYYGYTF
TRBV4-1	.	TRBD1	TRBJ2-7	TGCGCCAGCAGCCAATCCGGGACAGGGGTCTACGAGCAGTACTTC	CASSQSGTGVYEQYF
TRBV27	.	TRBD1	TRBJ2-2	TGTGCCAGCAGTTTAAGTAGAGGGACAGACAAACTCGGGGAGCTGTTTTTT	CASSLSRGTDKLGELFF
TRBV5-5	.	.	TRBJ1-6	TGTGCCAGCAGCTTGGAGCGGGGGGCCTATAATTCACCCCTCCACTTT	CASSLERGAYNSPLHF
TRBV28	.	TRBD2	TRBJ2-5	TGTGCCAGCAGAGGCGGGGGAAACCAGTACTTC	CASRGGGNQYF
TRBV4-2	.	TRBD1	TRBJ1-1	TGTGCCAGCAGCTACGACAGGGTGAACACTGAAGCTTTCTTT	CASSYDRVNTEAFF